A single sample is the source of the 7 T cell receptor beta chains below, sequenced in a study of cytomegalovirus exposure and HLA in healthy donors. Both 60 Vbeta primers and 13 Jbeta primers went into the PCR. The table came from immunoSEQ multiplex PCR; TCRdb's copy has only in-frame clones and leaves some out. The sample holds about 160,000 clones, 82% seen once. The specimen was PBMCs. The source of these receptors is a girl aged 2 to 10 in good health and CMV-seropositive.

This chain connects TRBV11-2 to TRBJ2-7, with D possibly matching TRBD2 (6 bases). V was cut by 5 bases and J by 4 bases, with 15 bases left in between. The CDR3 is 14 amino acids. Germline lookup yields CDR1 SGHAT and CDR2 FQNNGV. CDR3 coding DNA: TGTGCCAGCAGCCTAGGGACTGCTACTTACGAGCAGTACTTC. Translating it yields CASSLGTATYEQYF.

The chain couples TRBV19 to TRBJ1-3; TRBD1 agrees at 9 bases. Germline V gene data show CDR1 as LNHDA and CDR2 as SQIVND (reference sequence). This CDR3 is built from 16 residues. Unmatched junction bases numbered 9, after V lost 9 bases and J lost 0 bases. CDR3 in amino acids: CASTGTGLSSGNTIYF. CDR3 in DNA: TGTGCCAGCACCGGGACAGGGTTGAGCTCTGGAAACACCATATATTTT.

This chain joins TRBV28 and TRBJ2-1; 9 bases align to TRBD1. Germline-derived CDR1 and CDR2 are MDHEN and SYDVKM. V lost 4 bases, J lost 5 bases, and 6 bases stayed unmatched. This CDR3 comprises 15 residues. DNA of the CDR3: TGTGCCAGCAGTTCAGGGGACAGGGATGACAATGAGCAGTTCTTC. Translating gives CASSSGDRDDNEQFF.

CDR3 amino acids: CASSLAPGDPYEQYF. The CDR3 DNA sequence: TGCGCCAGCAGCTTGGCCCCGGGAGACCCCTACGAGCAGTACTTC. The V call is TRBV5-1, the J call TRBJ2-7; the D gene is possibly TRBD2 (6 bases). The CDR3 consists of 15 residues. Germline CDR1 reads SGHRS; CDR2 reads YFSETQ. The ends were cut back, 0 bases at V and 2 bases at J, with 12 bases in the middle. Combining the CDR3 with reference TRBV5-1 and TRBJ2-7 gives the whole variable domain KAGVTQTPRYLIKTRGQQVTLSCSPISGHRSVSWYQQTPGQGLQFLFEYFSETQRNKGNFPGRFSGRQFSNSRSEMNVSTLELGDSALYLCASSLAPGDPYEQYFGPGTRLTVT.

V and J are TRBV11-1 and TRBJ2-5; D not certain. The CDR3 is 15 amino acids. Per germline, CDR1 SGHAT and CDR2 FQDESV (reference sequence). V shed 8 bases and J shed 5 bases, with 21 bases lying between them. CDR3 nucleotide sequence: TGTGCCAGCGCCCCCAAGTCCCCAGGTGACGAGACCCAGTACTTC. Its protein is CASAPKSPGDETQYF. The whole variable domain, remainder taken from reference TRBV11-1 and TRBJ2-5, is EAEVAQSPRYKITEKSQAVAFWCDPISGHATLYWYRQILGQGPELLVQFQDESVVDDSQLPKDRFSAERLKGVDSTLKIQPAELGDSAMYLCASAPKSPGDETQYFGPGTRLLVL.

This clone was detected only once. The chain carries TRBV28 and TRBJ2-1, with 8 bases identical to TRBD1. Germline assignment: CDR1 MDHEN and CDR2 SYDVKM. The CDR3 is 13 amino acids. J lost 9 bases, V lost 3 bases, and 4 bases had no gene match. The CDR3 spells CASSFRGRGEQFF. The CDR3 bases are TGTGCCAGCAGTTTCAGGGGGCGCGGTGAGCAGTTCTTC.

This clone has just one count. This chain uses TRBV5-1 with TRBJ2-7; the D is unclear. Germline values: CDR1 SGHRS, CDR2 YFSETQ. This CDR3 spans 14 amino acids. The V end was cut by 0 bases, the J end by 0 bases, with 7 bases between. The CDR3 loop is CASSLERSSYEQYF. The CDR3 nucleotides are TGCGCCAGCAGCTTGGAGAGGAGCTCCTACGAGCAGTACTTC.